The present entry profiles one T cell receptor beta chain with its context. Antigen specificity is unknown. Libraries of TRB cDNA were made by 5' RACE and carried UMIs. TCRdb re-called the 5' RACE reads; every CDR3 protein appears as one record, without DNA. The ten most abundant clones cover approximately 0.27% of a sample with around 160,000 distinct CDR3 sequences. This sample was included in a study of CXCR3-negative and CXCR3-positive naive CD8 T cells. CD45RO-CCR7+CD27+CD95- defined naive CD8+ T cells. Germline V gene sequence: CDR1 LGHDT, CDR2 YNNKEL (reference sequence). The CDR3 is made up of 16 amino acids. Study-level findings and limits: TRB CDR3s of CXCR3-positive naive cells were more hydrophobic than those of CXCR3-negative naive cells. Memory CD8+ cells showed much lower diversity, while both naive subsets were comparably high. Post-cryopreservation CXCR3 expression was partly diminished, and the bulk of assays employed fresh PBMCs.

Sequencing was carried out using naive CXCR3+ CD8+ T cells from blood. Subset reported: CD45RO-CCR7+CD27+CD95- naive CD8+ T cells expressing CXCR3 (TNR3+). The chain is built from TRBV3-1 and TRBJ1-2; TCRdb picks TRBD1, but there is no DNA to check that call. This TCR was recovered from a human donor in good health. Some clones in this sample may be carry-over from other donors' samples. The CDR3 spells CASSPLMGVGHHGYTF.